This T cell receptor beta chain is drawn from a study of CD8 T cells in Susac syndrome (dated by TCRdb to the late 2010s). In the study overall: Repertoire sequencing was used to test whether CD8+ T cell activation and differentiation in Susac syndrome was antigen driven. The clonality of the CD8+ T cell repertoire was compared across approximately 12 healthy donors, around 14 Susac syndrome patients and under 18 multiple sclerosis patients. Overall results and qualifications from the work: The number of individuals in the TCR sequencing and HLA analysis was acknowledged as relatively small.

High-throughput TCR beta sequencing profiled peripheral blood CD8+ and CD4+ T cells from healthy donors, Susac syndrome patients and multiple sclerosis patients. The healthy donors served as controls matched for age and sex. Bulk CD8+ and CD4+ T cells were purified magnetically by negative isolation, whereas CD8+ TEMRA cells were enriched by FACS. Blood was collected in EDTA tubes and processed within 24 hours, with PBMCs isolated through density gradient centrifugation. PBMCs intended for TCR sequencing were frozen in liquid nitrogen and were later thawed in a 37 degrees C water bath. Purity of sorted or isolated CD4+, CD8+ and CD8+ TEMRA cells was at least 90%. RNA was extracted with the RNeasy kit and roughly 0.5 to 1 ug was reverse transcribed using random hexamers. TCR beta CDR3 regions were amplified with the immunoSEQ multiplex PCR assay covering 54 Vbeta and 13 Jbeta segments. Bias from PCR amplification was corrected by using a synthetic template baseline for primer optimization and for computational correction. In the authors' own workflow: Reads were assigned to V, D and J genes according to IMGT and analyzed in immunoSEQ Analyzer, with only productive sequences retained. Clonality was calculated as one minus the Shannon entropy normalized by log2 of the number of productive unique sequences. For each patient and control, public and private clones were evaluated within the 100 most prevalent clones. Clones were defined as Susac-specific if absent from the healthy and MS cohorts, from 900 to 1,300 published viral clones and from other ImmuneACCESS disease sequences. The public reads were reanalyzed by TCRdb: fastp trimming at Q25, MiXCR alignment, in-frame beta chains only. Rows with a matching CDR3 protein are joined into one entry that keeps the most common DNA and genes. The V and J calls were determined by TCRdb, not by the authors. Across this sample there are around 45,000 distinct CDR3 sequences, with under 95% seen only once. Roughly 0.58% of the sample lies in the top ten.

Of note for this clonotype: Its antigen is unknown. Base qualities are not provided; no much larger clone lies one nucleotide away.

Germline trimming: 5 bases from V, 6 bases from J; junction bases outside gene matches: 11. Taken from the germline V gene (reference sequence), the CDR1 and CDR2 loops are SEHNR and FQNEAQ. The CDR3 measures 15 amino acids from cysteine to phenylalanine. Just the 45-base CDR3 DNA is kept, in frame starting at base 1. The rearrangement joined TRBV7-9 to TRBJ2-3; TRBD2 fits 7 bases in the junction. Source material: CD8+ T cells from PBMCs. The clonotype originates from a human donor in good health. The CDR3 loop reads CASSGLSDGGDTQYF. The DNA reads as follows: TGTGCCAGCAGCGGTCTGAGCGACGGGGGGGATACGCAGTATTTT.